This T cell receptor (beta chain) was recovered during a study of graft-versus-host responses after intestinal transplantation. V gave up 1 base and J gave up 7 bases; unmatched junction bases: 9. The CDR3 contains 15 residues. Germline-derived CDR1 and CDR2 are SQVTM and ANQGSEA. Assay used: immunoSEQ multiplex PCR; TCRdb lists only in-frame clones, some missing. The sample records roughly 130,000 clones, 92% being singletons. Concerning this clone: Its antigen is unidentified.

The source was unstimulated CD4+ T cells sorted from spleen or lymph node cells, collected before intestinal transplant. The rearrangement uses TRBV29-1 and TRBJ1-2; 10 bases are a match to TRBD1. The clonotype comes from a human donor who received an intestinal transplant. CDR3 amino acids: CSVEGKDRGLGGYTF. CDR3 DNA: TGCAGCGTTGAAGGGAAGGACAGGGGGTTGGGTGGCTACACCTTC.